Below are 28 T cell receptor beta chains sequenced from a single sample in a study of cytomegalovirus exposure and HLA in healthy donors. The PCR was carried out with 60 Vbeta primers and 13 Jbeta primers. Produced via immunoSEQ multiplex PCR; TCRdb's table is partial and in-frame only. This listing includes roughly 100,000 clones. Sequencing input: PBMCs. These receptors were taken from a middle-aged man in good health and CMV-seronegative.

This chain connects TRBV6-5 to TRBJ2-7; D perhaps matches TRBD2 (6 bases). The CDR3 sequence is 14 residues long. Germline loops: CDR1 MNHEY, CDR2 SVGAGI. The V end lost 1 base, the J end lost 5 bases, and 12 bases lay between the germline ends. Here the CDR3 DNA reads TGTGCCAGCAGTTACTTGGCTAGCGCGAACGAGCAGTACTTC. Protein: CASSYLASANEQYF.

The chain recombines TRBV7-2 with TRBJ1-2, with 10 bases identical to TRBD1. Germline loops: CDR1 SGHTA, CDR2 FQGNSA. The CDR3 consists of 16 residues. V dropped 4 bases and J dropped 4; count of bases not matched to a gene: 9. This CDR3 is CASSSQTGGNSYGYTF. DNA of the CDR3: TGTGCCAGCAGCTCGCAGACAGGGGGCAATTCCTATGGCTACACCTTC.

The chain employs TRBV2 and TRBJ2-3, with TRBD2 as a possible D gene (5 bases). The V gene lost 7 bases and the J gene lost 1 base, with 12 bases spanning the gap. Looked up from germline, CDR1 is SNHLY and CDR2 is FYNNEI. The length of the CDR3 is 14 residues. CDR3 in amino acids: CASNFVGGTDTQYF. DNA of the CDR3: TGTGCCAGCAATTTCGTGGGAGGCACAGATACGCAGTATTTT.

The chain combines TRBV5-1 with TRBJ1-1; 9 bases align to TRBD1. The CDR3 covers 15 residues. The germline V gene has CDR1 SGHRS and CDR2 YFSETQ. J was trimmed by 3 bases and V by 7 bases; bases with no gene match: 10. The DNA of the CDR3 is TGCGCCAGCCTGTCCGGGACAGGGACTGACACTGAAGCTTTCTTT. This sequence encodes CASLSGTGTDTEAFF. The whole variable domain, remainder taken from reference TRBV5-1 and TRBJ1-1, is KAGVTQTPRYLIKTRGQQVTLSCSPISGHRSVSWYQQTPGQGLQFLFEYFSETQRNKGNFPGRFSGRQFSNSRSEMNVSTLELGDSALYLCASLSGTGTDTEAFFGQGTRLTVV.

The chain employs TRBV11-2 and TRBJ2-7; a weak D match, TRBD2 (6 bases). Looked up from germline, CDR1 is SGHAT and CDR2 is FQNNGV. Deletions cut 5 bases from V and 0 bases from J, with 11 bases between. The CDR3 is 14 residues long. In DNA, the CDR3 is TGTGCCAGCAGCGATCTAGCGCGCTCCTACGAGCAGTACTTC. This sequence encodes CASSDLARSYEQYF.

The V gene is TRBV27, the J gene TRBJ2-5; 9 nucleotides line up with TRBD2. The J call could be wrong; TRBJ2-7 is a better fit for the DNA end. This CDR3 has 15 amino acids. In germline, CDR1 is MNHEY, CDR2 SMNVEV (reference sequence). In nucleotides, the CDR3 is TGTGCCAGCAGTCGCGGGACTAGCCTGTCCTACGAGCAGTACTTC. As protein: CASSRGTSLSYEQYF.

This chain connects TRBV18 to TRBJ2-7, with D uncertain. Germline V gives CDR1 KGHSH, CDR2 LQKENI. This CDR3 is built from 14 residues. Trimming took off 4 bases at V and 1 base at J, with 11 bases between the two ends. CDR3 in DNA: TGTGCCAGCTCACGACTCTCACAATCCTACGAGCAGTACTTC. Residues: CASSRLSQSYEQYF.

The chain combines TRBV10-3 with TRBJ1-1; unclear D gene. The V end was cut by 2 bases, the J end by 12 bases, with 25 bases between. CDR3 size: 16 residues. Germline CDR1 reads ENHRY; CDR2 reads SYGVKD. The CDR3: CAISERRVYGEAMSFF. The CDR3 nucleotides are TGTGCCATCAGTGAGCGACGGGTTTATGGGGAGGCAATGTCTTTCTTT.

The chain links TRBV21-1 to TRBJ2-7; TRBD2 is taken as the D call from the table, unchecked against the DNA. TRBV21-1 is assigned pseudogene status. The CDR3 has 15 amino acids. Here the CDR3 DNA reads TGTGCCAGCAGCAAGGTGGCGGGAACAACCTACGAGCAGTACTTC. This translates into CASSKVAGTTYEQYF.

V and J are TRBV19 and TRBJ1-5; 12 bases align to TRBD1. The germline gives CDR1 LNHDA, CDR2 SQIVND (reference sequence). The CDR3 sequence is 16 residues long. J was trimmed by 8 bases and V by 2 bases; bases with no gene match: 7. The CDR3 sequence is CASSIRPGQGAKPQHF. The CDR3 DNA reads TGTGCCAGTAGTATACGACCGGGACAGGGGGCTAAGCCCCAGCATTTT.

The chain uses TRBV7-6 and TRBJ1-1, with TRBD1 as a possible D gene (6 bases). CDR3 length: 13 residues. Germline-derived CDR1 and CDR2 are SGHVS and FNYEAQ. Trimming pared 3 bases from V and 5 bases from J, leaving 10 bases between. CDR3 sequence (DNA): TGTGCCAGCAGCTTGAACCAGGGGACTGAAGCTTTCTTT. Protein product: CASSLNQGTEAFF. Complete variable domain (other parts from reference TRBV7-6 and TRBJ1-1): GAGVSQSPRYKVTKRGQDVALRCDPISGHVSLYWYRQALGQGPEFLTYFNYEAQQDKSGLPNDRFSAERPEGSISTLTIQRTEQRDSAMYRCASSLNQGTEAFFGQGTRLTVV.

The rearrangement joins TRBV9 to TRBJ2-1, with D tentatively TRBD2 (5 bases). The CDR3 extends over 15 amino acids. Trimming cost V 2 bases and J 7 bases, with 16 bases left between them. CDR1 is SGDLS, CDR2 YYNGEE, per germline. The CDR3 coding sequence is TGTGCCAGCAGCGTCAATCCACTGGGCGGGAATGAGCAGTTCTTC. Translation: CASSVNPLGGNEQFF.

The rearrangement joins TRBV7-2 to TRBJ2-7; TRBD2 is a possible D gene (5 bases). The germline gives CDR1 SGHTA, CDR2 FQGNSA. The CDR3 loop spans 15 amino acids. Deletions cut 5 bases from V and 4 bases from J, with 18 bases between. This CDR3 reads CASSPGGAAFYEQYF. In DNA form, the CDR3 reads TGTGCCAGCAGCCCAGGAGGAGCAGCCTTTTACGAGCAGTACTTC.

The chain combines TRBV5-4 with TRBJ2-2; 7 bases match TRBD1. The CDR3 runs 14 residues. Germline CDR1 reads SGHNT; CDR2 reads YYREEE (reference sequence). Trimming took 1 base from V and 7 from J; bases not matched to a gene: 4. The CDR3 region is CASSLTGDSGELFF. Written as DNA, the CDR3 is TGTGCCAGCAGCTTGACAGGGGACAGCGGGGAGCTGTTTTTT.

The CDR3 protein is CASEQYSNQPQHF. CDR3 sequence (DNA): TGTGCCAGCGAACAGTATAGCAATCAGCCCCAGCATTTT. The chain is built from TRBV2 and TRBJ1-5, with no clear D. The ends were cut back, 8 bases at V and 0 bases at J, with 8 bases in the middle. The CDR3 consists of 13 residues. The germline V gene has CDR1 SNHLY and CDR2 FYNNEI.

The chain couples TRBV7-8 to TRBJ2-5, with a tentative D call TRBD2 (5 bases). The assigned J gene may be wrong: the sequence end matches TRBJ2-7 better. In germline, CDR1 is SGHVS, CDR2 FQNEAQ. The length of the CDR3 is 13 residues. The CDR3 is CASSSTEGYEQYF. The CDR3 DNA sequence: TGTGCCAGCAGCTCTACAGAGGGATACGAGCAGTACTTC.

The CDR3 nucleotides read TGTGCCAGCAGCCCGGGGCAGGGGGCCGACGAGCAGTACTTC. The encoded protein is CASSPGQGADEQYF. The V and J genes are TRBV7-6 and TRBJ2-7; 8 positions match TRBD1. The CDR3 extends over 14 amino acids. Germline V gives CDR1 SGHVS, CDR2 FNYEAQ. J was trimmed by 5 bases and V by 5 bases; bases with no gene match: 8.

V usage is TRBV29-1 and J usage is TRBJ2-5; a weak D match, TRBD1 (6 bases). CDR3 length: 11 amino acids. Germline CDR1 reads SQVTM; CDR2 reads ANQGSEA. The V end was cut by 6 bases, the J end by 9 bases, with 14 bases between. CDR3 DNA sequence: TGCAGCGTAATACTACAGGGCCCCCAGTACTTC. Amino acids: CSVILQGPQYF.

The genes are TRBV28 and TRBJ1-1; TRBD1 is a possible D gene (5 bases). The germline V gene encodes CDR1 MDHEN and CDR2 SYDVKM. Deletions cut 3 bases from V and 2 bases from J, with 19 bases between. CDR3 length: 17 residues. CDR3 residues: CASSLPGLSRSNTEAFF. CDR3 bases: TGTGCCAGCAGTTTGCCAGGGTTGTCCCGTTCTAACACTGAAGCTTTCTTT.

This chain links TRBV15 with TRBJ2-3; TRBD2 agrees at 9 bases. Trimming removed 0 bases from V and 2 bases from J; junction bases left unmatched: 3. The CDR3 has 16 residues. From germline, CDR1 is LNHNV and CDR2 YYDKDF (reference sequence). The chain's CDR3 is CATSRESGGTTDTQYF. DNA of the CDR3: TGTGCCACCAGCAGAGAAAGCGGGGGGACCACAGATACGCAGTATTTT. The full variable domain, with the rest looked up from reference TRBV15 and TRBJ2-3, is DAMVIQNPRYQVTQFGKPVTLSCSQTLNHNVMYWYQQKSSQAPKLLFHYYDKDFNNEADTPDNFQSRRPNTSFCFLDIRSPGLGDTAMYLCATSRESGGTTDTQYFGPGTRLTVL.

The chain carries TRBV29-1 and TRBJ2-7, with 7 bases that match TRBD2. With 2 bases clipped from V and 4 bases from J, the junction kept 2 bases outside the gene matches. CDR1 SQVTM and CDR2 ANQGSEA come from the germline V gene. This CDR3 is built from 12 residues. CDR3 coding DNA: TGCAGCGTTGAATTGGGGGGGTACGAGCAGTACTTC. Protein: CSVELGGYEQYF.

This rearrangement joins TRBV6-1 to TRBJ2-5; 10 nucleotides line up with TRBD1. The germline V gene encodes CDR1 MNHNS and CDR2 SASEGT. CDR3 length: 15 amino acids. The J segment lost 5 bases and the V segment lost 6 bases, leaving 9 bases of the junction unmatched. CDR3 DNA sequence: TGTGCCAGCAGCCTAGGACAGGGGGTTTTTGAGACCCAGTACTTC. Translating it yields CASSLGQGVFETQYF.

The V gene is TRBV19, the J gene TRBJ1-2; 8 bases align to TRBD1. Germline CDR1 and CDR2: LNHDA and SQIVND (reference sequence). Trimming removed 5 bases from V and 2 bases from J; junction bases left unmatched: 7. The CDR3 loop spans 15 amino acids. CDR3 nucleotides: TGTGCCAGTAGTGCCCGGACAGGGTGGAACTATGGCTACACCTTC. Translated: CASSARTGWNYGYTF.

This chain connects TRBV5-1 to TRBJ2-7; D perhaps matches TRBD1 (5 bases). The ends were cut back, 6 bases at V and 0 bases at J, with 13 bases in the middle. Germline V lookup: CDR1 SGHRS, CDR2 YFSETQ. This CDR3 has 14 residues. CDR3 protein: CASKFTGSSYEQYF. The CDR3 coding sequence is TGCGCCAGCAAATTCACAGGTAGCTCCTACGAGCAGTACTTC. Combining the CDR3 with reference TRBV5-1 and TRBJ2-7 gives the whole variable domain KAGVTQTPRYLIKTRGQQVTLSCSPISGHRSVSWYQQTPGQGLQFLFEYFSETQRNKGNFPGRFSGRQFSNSRSEMNVSTLELGDSALYLCASKFTGSSYEQYFGPGTRLTVT.

CDR3 bases: TGTGCCAGCAGCTCATCCCGGGACAGCGTTTTGAACACTGAAGCTTTCTTT. Its protein is CASSSSRDSVLNTEAFF. The chain employs TRBV7-9 and TRBJ1-1; 7 bases line up with TRBD1. Germline CDR1 reads SEHNR; CDR2 reads FQNEAQ (reference sequence). This CDR3 region has 17 residues. Trimming at V came to 4 bases and at J to 0 bases, leaving 11 bases not matched to a gene.

The chain joins TRBV15 to TRBJ1-1; no clear D gene. V lost 3 bases to trimming and J lost 4 bases, with 18 bases between them. This CDR3 region has 16 residues. Germline-derived CDR1 and CDR2 are LNHNV and YYDKDF (reference sequence). CDR3 loop: CATSRDISRVGTEAFF. The CDR3 nucleotides are TGTGCCACCAGCAGGGATATCTCCCGGGTCGGCACTGAAGCTTTCTTT.

The chain carries TRBV19 and TRBJ2-1, with 8 bases that match TRBD2. Germline V lookup: CDR1 LNHDA, CDR2 SQIVND (reference sequence). The CDR3 extends over 16 amino acids. V lost 10 bases, J lost 9 bases, and 20 bases stayed unmatched. Written as DNA, the CDR3 is TGTGCCACCACTGGGGACGGGAGGGCCTTAGGAAGTGAGCAGTTCTTC. It translates to CATTGDGRALGSEQFF.

This sequence joins TRBV7-2 and TRBJ1-4; D uncertain. V lost 2 bases and J lost 4, with 8 bases in between. The length of the CDR3 is 14 residues. Germline V gene data show CDR1 as SGHTA and CDR2 as FQGNSA. The DNA for the CDR3 is TGTGCCAGCAGCTTAAAACGGAGTAATGAAAAACTGTTTTTT. It codes for CASSLKRSNEKLFF.